Below, one T cell receptor beta chain is given with its context. V trimming: 4 bases; J trimming: 5 bases; junction bases outside the gene matches: 4. Germline assignment: CDR1 LNHDA and CDR2 SQIVND (reference sequence). The CDR3 totals 14 residues. The data originate from a study of blood T cell repertoires in COVID-19. Study-level information: PBMCs, B-cell-depleted T cells, or T cells provided the cDNA or gDNA that made up the material.

Authors' methods: Amplified reference gene primers provided the basis for estimating nucleated cell counts. Here immunoSEQ multiplex PCR was the method, and the copy in TCRdb shows in-frame clones only, minus some. For V, J and clone size, that table is used; D and trimming come from the DNA. Among 150,000 to 200,000 clones listed, 70% to 90% were seen once. The genes are TRBV19 and TRBJ2-2; 7 bases fit TRBD2. The sequence was collected from a man between 60 and 75 years old with active or convalescent COVID-19. Sequenced input: peripheral blood. This CDR3 reads CASSSGGPTGELFF. The CDR3 DNA reads as TGTGCCAGTAGTAGCGGGGGTCCAACCGGGGAGCTGTTTTTT.